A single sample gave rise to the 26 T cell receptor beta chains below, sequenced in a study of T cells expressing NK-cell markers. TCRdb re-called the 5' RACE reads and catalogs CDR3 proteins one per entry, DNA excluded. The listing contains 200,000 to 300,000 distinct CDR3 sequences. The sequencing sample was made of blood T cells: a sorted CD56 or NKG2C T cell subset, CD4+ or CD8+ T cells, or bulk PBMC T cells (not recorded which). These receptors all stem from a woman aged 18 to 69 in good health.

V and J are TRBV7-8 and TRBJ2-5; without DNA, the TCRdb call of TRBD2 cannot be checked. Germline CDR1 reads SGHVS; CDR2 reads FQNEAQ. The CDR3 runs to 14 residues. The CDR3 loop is CASPGGAGVETQYF.

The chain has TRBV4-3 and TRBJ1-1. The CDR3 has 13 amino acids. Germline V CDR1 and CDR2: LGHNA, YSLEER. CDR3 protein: CASSQALDTEAFF.

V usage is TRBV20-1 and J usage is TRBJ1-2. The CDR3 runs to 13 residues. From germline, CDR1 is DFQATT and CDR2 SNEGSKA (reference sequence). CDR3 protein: CSASDGHNYGYTF.

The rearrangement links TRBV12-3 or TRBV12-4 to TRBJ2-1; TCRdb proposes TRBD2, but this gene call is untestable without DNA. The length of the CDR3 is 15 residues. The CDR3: CASSRGTRMYNEQFF.

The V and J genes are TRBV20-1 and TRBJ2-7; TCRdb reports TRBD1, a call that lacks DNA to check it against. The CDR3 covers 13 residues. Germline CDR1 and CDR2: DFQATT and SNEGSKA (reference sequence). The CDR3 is CSARAEVSYEQYF.

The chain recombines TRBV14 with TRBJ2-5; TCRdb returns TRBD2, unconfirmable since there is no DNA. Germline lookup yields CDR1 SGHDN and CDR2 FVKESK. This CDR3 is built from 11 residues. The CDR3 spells CASSQVRYQYF.

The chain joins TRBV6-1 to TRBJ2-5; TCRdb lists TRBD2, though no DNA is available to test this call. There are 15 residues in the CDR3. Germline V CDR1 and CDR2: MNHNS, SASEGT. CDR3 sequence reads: CASRAGTKRGETQYF.

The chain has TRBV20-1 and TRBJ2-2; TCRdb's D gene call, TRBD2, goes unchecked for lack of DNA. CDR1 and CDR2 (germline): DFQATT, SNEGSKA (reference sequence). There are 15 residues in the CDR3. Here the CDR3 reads CSARLGGVNTGELFF.

CDR3 in amino acids: CASSPGQRGAYEQYF. The rearrangement joins TRBV18 to TRBJ2-7; lacking DNA, the TRBD2 call made by TCRdb goes unchecked. The CDR3 totals 15 residues. Germline V lookup: CDR1 KGHSH, CDR2 LQKENI.

The CDR3 here is CAWSQQGAVQPQHF. The rearrangement links TRBV30 to TRBJ1-5; TCRdb's D call, TRBD1, is unchecked because there is no DNA. The CDR3 is 14 amino acids. Germline CDR1 is GTSNPN and CDR2 is SVGIG (reference sequence).

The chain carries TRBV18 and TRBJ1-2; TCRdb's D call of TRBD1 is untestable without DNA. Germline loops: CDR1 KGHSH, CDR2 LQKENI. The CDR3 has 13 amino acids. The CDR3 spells CASSQETGGAGTF.

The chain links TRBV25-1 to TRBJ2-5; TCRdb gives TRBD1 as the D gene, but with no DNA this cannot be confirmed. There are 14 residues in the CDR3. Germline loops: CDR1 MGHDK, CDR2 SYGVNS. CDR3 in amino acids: CASSGRTYQETQYF. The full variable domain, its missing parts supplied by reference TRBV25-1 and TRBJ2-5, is EADIYQTPRYLVIGTGKKITLECSQTMGHDKMYWYQQDPGMELHLIHYSYGVNSTEKGDLSSESTVSRIRTEHFPLTLESARPSHTSQYLCASSGRTYQETQYFGPGTRLLVL.

The CDR3 region is CASSLSQGLTEAFF. This chain links TRBV7-3 with TRBJ1-1; TCRdb outputs TRBD1, but without DNA this stays unchecked. The CDR3 has 14 amino acids. CDR1 is SGHTA, CDR2 FQGTGA, per germline.

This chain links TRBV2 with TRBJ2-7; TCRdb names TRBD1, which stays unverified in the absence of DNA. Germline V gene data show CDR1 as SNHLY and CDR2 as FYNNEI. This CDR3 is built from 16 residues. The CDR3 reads CASPTRNRDRTYEQYF.

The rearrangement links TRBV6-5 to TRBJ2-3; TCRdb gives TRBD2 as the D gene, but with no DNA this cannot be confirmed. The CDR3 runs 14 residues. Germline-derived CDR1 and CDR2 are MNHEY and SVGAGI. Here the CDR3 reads CASSYSNRDSLQYF.

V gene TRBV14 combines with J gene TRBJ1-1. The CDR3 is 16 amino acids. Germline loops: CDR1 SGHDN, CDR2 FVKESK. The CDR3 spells CASSQDLGEGNTEAFF.

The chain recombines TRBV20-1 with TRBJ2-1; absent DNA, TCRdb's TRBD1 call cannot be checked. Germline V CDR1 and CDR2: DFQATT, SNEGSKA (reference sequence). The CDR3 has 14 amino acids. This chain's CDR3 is CSASGTGHYNEQFF.

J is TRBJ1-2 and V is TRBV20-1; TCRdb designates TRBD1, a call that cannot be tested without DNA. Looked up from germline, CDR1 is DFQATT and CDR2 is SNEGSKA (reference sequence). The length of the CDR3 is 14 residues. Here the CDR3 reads CSARDSQGRYGYTF.

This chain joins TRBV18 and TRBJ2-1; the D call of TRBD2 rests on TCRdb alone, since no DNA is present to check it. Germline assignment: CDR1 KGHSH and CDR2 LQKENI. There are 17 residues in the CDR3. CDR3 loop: CASSSFIMGALYNEQFF.

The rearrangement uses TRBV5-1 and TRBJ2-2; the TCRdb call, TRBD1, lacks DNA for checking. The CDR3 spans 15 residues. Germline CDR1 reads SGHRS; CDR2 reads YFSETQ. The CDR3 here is CASSPGEMNTGELFF.

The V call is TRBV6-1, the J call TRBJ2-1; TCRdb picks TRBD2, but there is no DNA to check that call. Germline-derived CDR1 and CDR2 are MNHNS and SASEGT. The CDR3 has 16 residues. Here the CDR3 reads CASSVSLAEIYNEQFF.

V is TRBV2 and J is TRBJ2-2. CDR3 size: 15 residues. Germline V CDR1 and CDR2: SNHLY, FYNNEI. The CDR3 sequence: CASSGRILNTGELFF.

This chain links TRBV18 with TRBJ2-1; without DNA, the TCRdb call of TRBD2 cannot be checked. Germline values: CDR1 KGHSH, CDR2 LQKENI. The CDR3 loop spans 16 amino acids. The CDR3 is CASSPRGSGGANEQFF. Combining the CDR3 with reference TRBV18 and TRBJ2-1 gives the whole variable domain NAGVMQNPRHLVRRRGQEARLRCSPMKGHSHVYWYRQLPEEGLKFMVYLQKENIIDESGMPKERFSAEFPKEGPSILRIQQVVRGDSAAYFCASSPRGSGGANEQFFGPGTRLTVL.

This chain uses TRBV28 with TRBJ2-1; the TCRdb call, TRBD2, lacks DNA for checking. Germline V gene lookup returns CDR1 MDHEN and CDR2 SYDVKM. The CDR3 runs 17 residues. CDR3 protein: CASSLSDLALIYNEQFF.

The chain's CDR3 is CASSRSFFLAERTDTQYF. The V gene is TRBV4-2, the J gene TRBJ2-3; absent DNA, TCRdb's TRBD2 call cannot be checked. Germline CDR1 is LGHNA and CDR2 is YNFKEQ. This CDR3 has 18 amino acids.

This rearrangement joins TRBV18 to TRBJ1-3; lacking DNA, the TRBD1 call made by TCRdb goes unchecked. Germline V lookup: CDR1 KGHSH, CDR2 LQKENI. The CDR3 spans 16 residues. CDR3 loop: CASSPQQGASGNTIYF.